The subject of this entry is one TCR beta chain. As yet, its antigen is unknown. Described time point: blood 4 weeks post-SBRT, at nephrectomy. Treatment indicated: 15 Gy SBRT to primary tumor, nephrectomy 4 weeks later. Nephrectomy followed 15 Gy stereotactic body radiation by 4 weeks. This specimen belongs to a study of radiation and T cells in renal cell carcinoma. Method: immunoSEQ multiplex PCR; TCRdb's copy keeps in-frame clones and lacks some. The sample comprises 140,000 or so clones, 75% to 90% of which are singletons, and under 20% rests with the top ten. The V gene's germline CDR1 is MNHEY and CDR2 SVGAGI. CDR3 size: 13 residues. Trimming removed 6 bases from V and 1 base from J, with 8 bases in between. Overall study results and limits: In blood, top tumor clones expanded by 2 weeks, shrinking by 4.

The gene calls are TRBV6-5 and TRBJ2-3, with D unresolved. The sequence derives from a woman between 50 and 59 years old with renal cell carcinoma. The source was blood, collected from a patient whose treatment included radiotherapy and nephrectomy. DNA for the CDR3: TGTGCCAGCAGACAGCCGGGCACAGATACGCAGTATTTT. Its protein product is CASRQPGTDTQYF.